The clone carrying this T cell receptor beta chain showed up many times. The sample is drawn from a study of human T cells and chemical hapten exposure. Germline CDR1 is SQVTM and CDR2 is ANQGSEA. V shed 7 bases and J shed 6 bases, with 16 bases lying between them. The CDR3 has 12 amino acids. The time point was: patch test 2, 6 weeks after DPC sensitization. Treatment meaning: therapeutic diphenylcyclopropenone sensitization with weekly scalp DPC. TCRdb re-called the RACE reads with MiXCR, one entry per CDR3 protein. The sample carries over 60,000 distinct CDR3 sequences, 10% to 13% recorded once. The J gene is TRBJ2-7, the V gene TRBV29-1; a possible D gene is TRBD2 (7 bases). The clonotype comes from a woman between 45 and 65 years old with alopecia areata. Some clones in this sample may be carry-over from other donors' samples. The sample was whole blood, taken in connection with sensitization to the hapten diphenylcyclopropenone (DPC). CDR3 bases: TGCAGCGCTGGGAGGGGGGGCGCCGAGCAGTACTTC. It translates to CSAGRGGAEQYF.